The 8 T cell receptor beta chains reported below all come from one sample, sequenced in a study of CD8+ T cells in alopecia areata. After isolation, RNA underwent reverse transcription to generate cDNA as the sequencing template. Clones were read by immunoSEQ multiplex PCR, and TCRdb kept only the in-frame ones, dropping some. The sample holds some 150,000 clones, roughly 62% seen once. Here the sequenced sample was CD4+ T cells sorted from blood, taken at week 0. The source of these receptors is a human donor with alopecia areata.

The V gene is TRBV30, the J gene TRBJ1-5; D unclear. Trimming removed 5 bases at V and 0 bases at J, with 17 bases between. There are 16 residues in the CDR3. The germline gives CDR1 GTSNPN, CDR2 SVGIG (reference sequence). This CDR3 reads CAWAVSTGHSNQPQHF. The CDR3 region has the DNA TGTGCCTGGGCTGTAAGTACGGGTCATAGCAATCAGCCCCAGCATTTT.

To note about this clone: This CDR3 is also generated by other DNA sequences in the sample. The chain uses TRBV6-5 and TRBJ1-1; TRBD1 agrees at 8 bases. Germline-derived CDR1 and CDR2 are MNHEY and SVGAGI. V lost 5 bases and J lost 1; bases outside the gene matches: 0. This CDR3 spans 13 amino acids. CDR3 in DNA: TGTGCCAGCAGTGACAGGGGGAACACTGAAGCTTTCTTT. Translating gives CASSDRGNTEAFF.

This clone was seen a few times. V and J are TRBV7-2 and TRBJ2-1; the D gene is possibly TRBD2 (6 bases). This CDR3 spans 15 amino acids. The V and J ends lost 3 bases and 2 bases respectively, with 11 bases between them. Germline CDR1 and CDR2: SGHTA and FQGNSA. This CDR3 is CASSFQAGTYNEQFF. CDR3 nucleotide sequence: TGTGCCAGCAGCTTCCAGGCGGGGACCTACAATGAGCAGTTCTTC.

The J gene is TRBJ1-1, the V gene TRBV29-1; D remains ambiguous. The CDR3 runs 12 residues. The germline V gene encodes CDR1 SQVTM and CDR2 ANQGSEA. The DNA for the CDR3 is TGCAGGCCTAATGGGGTTTGGACTGAAGCTTTCTTT. It yields the protein CRPNGVWTEAFF.

The V call is TRBV5-1, the J call TRBJ2-2; no reliable D call. V shed 4 bases and J shed 4 bases, with 17 bases lying between them. The length of the CDR3 is 16 residues. Germline CDR1 reads SGHRS; CDR2 reads YFSETQ. CDR3 region: CASSPQSRQVTGELFF. In DNA form, the CDR3 reads TGCGCCAGCAGCCCTCAGAGCCGTCAGGTCACCGGGGAGCTGTTTTTT. Looking up the rest from reference TRBV5-1 and TRBJ2-2 gives the full variable domain: KAGVTQTPRYLIKTRGQQVTLSCSPISGHRSVSWYQQTPGQGLQFLFEYFSETQRNKGNFPGRFSGRQFSNSRSEMNVSTLELGDSALYLCASSPQSRQVTGELFFGEGSRLTVL.

As DNA, the CDR3 is TGCAGCGTGGTCTATACTAGCGGGGGGTCGTTCGGCGAGCAGTACTTC. Encoded protein: CSVVYTSGGSFGEQYF. The chain combines TRBV29-1 with TRBJ2-7, with TRBD2 identical over 12 bases. J lost 6 bases, V lost 6 bases, and 15 bases had no gene match. Per germline, CDR1 SQVTM and CDR2 ANQGSEA. This CDR3 spans 16 amino acids.

The chain combines TRBV9 with TRBJ1-3; no definite D call. CDR3 length equals 14 residues. Germline CDR1 reads SGDLS; CDR2 reads YYNGEE. With 6 bases removed from V and 3 bases from J, the gap between germline ends came to 13 bases. CDR3 region: CASNFDGLGNTIYF. Here the CDR3 DNA reads TGTGCCAGCAACTTCGATGGGCTTGGAAACACCATATATTTT.

Remarks on this clone: The sample contains more than one DNA sequence encoding this CDR3. The rearrangement joins TRBV7-9 to TRBJ2-5; D not certain. V lost 5 bases to trimming and J lost 4 bases, with 11 bases between them. Germline CDR1 reads SEHNR; CDR2 reads FQNEAQ (reference sequence). CDR3 size: 13 residues. DNA of the CDR3: TGTGCCAGCAGCCCCCGCGGTCCAGAGACCCAGTACTTC. Translating it yields CASSPRGPETQYF.